The rows below give T cell receptor beta chains drawn from one sample of a study of T cell responses to AZD1222 COVID-19 vaccine. Libraries were prepared by immunoSEQ multiplex PCR; TCRdb keeps only in-frame clonotypes and omits some of them. The sample lists approximately 160,000 clones, just under 95% occurring once. Sequencing used peripheral blood, obtained on day 0 of AZD1222 vaccination. Receptors were obtained from an adult in good health. Both conserved end residues are part of each CDR3. A D gene is named only where the DNA matches it firmly. Clone size is given for some rows only: seen once, a few or many times, or a class if the clone is expanded.

clone_size: -; v_call: TRBV4-1; d_call: -; j_call: TRBJ1-3; cdr3_nt: TGCGCCAGCAGCCACCCCGATCTCTGGGGCAGGGCCGGTGGAAACACCATATATTTT; cdr3_aa: CASSHPDLWGRAGGNTIYF
clone_size: -; v_call: TRBV12-3/TRBV12-4; d_call: -; j_call: TRBJ1-4; cdr3_nt: TGTGCCAGCAGTCTCCGATGGGGGGAAGAGCTGTTTTTT; cdr3_aa: CASSLRWGEELFF
clone_size: -; v_call: TRBV10-1; d_call: -; j_call: TRBJ2-4; cdr3_nt: TGCGCCAGCAGTGAGGGGCAGGGTTTTGGTCGAAACATTCAGTACTTC; cdr3_aa: CASSEGQGFGRNIQYF
clone_size: once; v_call: TRBV5-5; d_call: -; j_call: TRBJ1-6; cdr3_nt: TGTGCCAGCAGCCCGTACATGAATTCACCCCTCCACTTT; cdr3_aa: CASSPYMNSPLHF
clone_size: -; v_call: TRBV6-6; d_call: -; j_call: TRBJ1-1; cdr3_nt: TGTGCCAGCAGAGGGGGGGGGACTGAAGCTTTCTTT; cdr3_aa: CASRGGGTEAFF
clone_size: -; v_call: TRBV9; d_call: TRBD1; j_call: TRBJ1-3; cdr3_nt: TGTGCCAGCAGCGTAGGGGGACAGTTCTCTGGAAACACCATATATTTT; cdr3_aa: CASSVGGQFSGNTIYF
clone_size: -; v_call: TRBV2; d_call: -; j_call: TRBJ2-2; cdr3_nt: TGTGCCAGCAGAACAGGAGAGCACACCGGGGAGCTGTTTTTT; cdr3_aa: CASRTGEHTGELFF
clone_size: -; v_call: TRBV6-5; d_call: -; j_call: TRBJ1-6; cdr3_nt: TGTGCCAGCAGTTACTCGAGTGATGCAATTCCGCCCCTCCACTTT; cdr3_aa: CASSYSSDAIPPLHF
clone_size: -; v_call: TRBV5-1; d_call: TRBD1; j_call: TRBJ1-6; cdr3_nt: TGCGCCAGCAGCTTGGGAACGGGACAGGCGTATTCACCCCTCCACTTT; cdr3_aa: CASSLGTGQAYSPLHF
clone_size: -; v_call: TRBV5-1; d_call: TRBD1; j_call: TRBJ1-1; cdr3_nt: TGCGCCAGCAGCGCGCTCCAACAGGGGGCAATGACTGAAGCTTTCTTT; cdr3_aa: CASSALQQGAMTEAFF
clone_size: -; v_call: TRBV4-1; d_call: TRBD1; j_call: TRBJ2-6; cdr3_nt: TGCGCCAGCAGCCAAGTGTTCGGGACAGCAGCCCTCTCTGGGGCCAACGTCCTGACTTTC; cdr3_aa: CASSQVFGTAALSGANVLTF
clone_size: -; v_call: TRBV5-1; d_call: TRBD2; j_call: TRBJ2-1; cdr3_nt: TGCGCCAGCAGCTTGGGAACTAGCGGGAATGAGCAGTTCTTC; cdr3_aa: CASSLGTSGNEQFF
clone_size: -; v_call: TRBV13; d_call: TRBD1; j_call: TRBJ1-3; cdr3_nt: TGTGCCAGCAGCCCTCGACAGGGGATGGCTGGAAACACCATATATTTT; cdr3_aa: CASSPRQGMAGNTIYF
clone_size: -; v_call: TRBV7-2; d_call: -; j_call: TRBJ1-6; cdr3_nt: TGTGCCAGCAGCTCCCGACGAATAGGGGATAATTCACCCCTCCACTTT; cdr3_aa: CASSSRRIGDNSPLHF
clone_size: -; v_call: TRBV7-9; d_call: TRBD2; j_call: TRBJ2-1; cdr3_nt: TGTGCCAGCAACGGACTAGCGGGGGACGAGCAGTTCTTC; cdr3_aa: CASNGLAGDEQFF
clone_size: medium-sized; v_call: TRBV2; d_call: -; j_call: TRBJ1-1; cdr3_nt: TGTGCCAGCAGTGCAGTTGGGACACCTGAAGCTTTCTTT; cdr3_aa: CASSAVGTPEAFF
clone_size: -; v_call: TRBV6-2/TRBV6-3; d_call: -; j_call: TRBJ1-2; cdr3_nt: TGTGCCAGCAGTTACTCGTGGCATGCAGGCGGCATTAACTATGGCTACACCTTC; cdr3_aa: CASSYSWHAGGINYGYTF
clone_size: -; v_call: TRBV5-1; d_call: -; j_call: TRBJ2-1; cdr3_nt: TGCGCCAGCAGCTGGTGGCCGGACCCGAAGGGTGAGCAGTTCTTC; cdr3_aa: CASSWWPDPKGEQFF
clone_size: -; v_call: TRBV9; d_call: -; j_call: TRBJ1-1; cdr3_nt: TGTGCCAGCAGCGTAGCCCCCGTCAGGGGCCGCACTGAAGCTTTCTTT; cdr3_aa: CASSVAPVRGRTEAFF
clone_size: -; v_call: TRBV4-1; d_call: -; j_call: TRBJ1-2; cdr3_nt: TGCGCCAGCAGCCTTTTGGAGGGTGAAGGCTACACCTTC; cdr3_aa: CASSLLEGEGYTF
clone_size: -; v_call: TRBV6-5; d_call: -; j_call: TRBJ1-4; cdr3_nt: TGTGCCAGCAGTTACGATCGGACAGAAAAACTGTTTTTT; cdr3_aa: CASSYDRTEKLFF
clone_size: -; v_call: TRBV12-3/TRBV12-4; d_call: -; j_call: TRBJ1-1; cdr3_nt: TGTGCCAGCAGTTTTGCGACGAACACTGAAGCTTTCTTT; cdr3_aa: CASSFATNTEAFF
clone_size: -; v_call: TRBV11-2; d_call: -; j_call: TRBJ2-3; cdr3_nt: TGTGCCAGCAGCCCCCCCCGGAGGGTCTCCACCTTCACAGATACGCAGTATTTT; cdr3_aa: CASSPPRRVSTFTDTQYF
clone_size: once; v_call: TRBV11-3; d_call: TRBD1; j_call: TRBJ2-5; cdr3_nt: TGTGCCAGCAGCTTAGGCAGGGGGGAGACCCAGTACTTC; cdr3_aa: CASSLGRGETQYF
clone_size: -; v_call: TRBV27; d_call: -; j_call: TRBJ1-6; cdr3_nt: TGTGCCAGCAGTTTTCGGGAGGGGGATTCACCCCTCCACTTT; cdr3_aa: CASSFREGDSPLHF
clone_size: -; v_call: TRBV25-1; d_call: -; j_call: TRBJ1-1; cdr3_nt: TGTGCCAGCAGAGGGACGGAGGGGAGGAACACTGAAGCTTTCTTT; cdr3_aa: CASRGTEGRNTEAFF
clone_size: -; v_call: TRBV6-2/TRBV6-3; d_call: TRBD1; j_call: TRBJ1-2; cdr3_nt: TGTGCCAGCAGTTTGGACAGGGGATTTGACTATGGCTACACCTTC; cdr3_aa: CASSLDRGFDYGYTF
clone_size: -; v_call: TRBV25-1; d_call: -; j_call: TRBJ1-4; cdr3_nt: TGTGCCAGCAATCCCGGGACACTGAATGAAAAACTGTTTTTT; cdr3_aa: CASNPGTLNEKLFF
clone_size: -; v_call: TRBV19; d_call: -; j_call: TRBJ1-6; cdr3_nt: TGTGCCAGTAGACTTGTGGGATTTTATTCACCCCTCCACTTT; cdr3_aa: CASRLVGFYSPLHF
clone_size: -; v_call: TRBV5-1; d_call: -; j_call: TRBJ2-3; cdr3_nt: TGCGCCAGCAGCATCGGGGCCACAGATACGCAGTATTTT; cdr3_aa: CASSIGATDTQYF
clone_size: -; v_call: TRBV27; d_call: TRBD1; j_call: TRBJ1-5; cdr3_nt: TGTGCCAGCAGGGGACAGTTCGATCAGCCCCAGCATTTT; cdr3_aa: CASRGQFDQPQHF
clone_size: once; v_call: TRBV18; d_call: -; j_call: TRBJ1-2; cdr3_nt: TGTGCCAGCTCACCACCATATTACAGGGAAGGAATTGGCTACACCTTC; cdr3_aa: CASSPPYYREGIGYTF
clone_size: -; v_call: TRBV5-5; d_call: TRBD1; j_call: TRBJ1-5; cdr3_nt: TGTGCCAGCAGCGAAGGGGACAGGGCCAGCAATCAGCCCCAGCATTTT; cdr3_aa: CASSEGDRASNQPQHF
clone_size: -; v_call: TRBV24-1; d_call: -; j_call: TRBJ1-1; cdr3_nt: TGTGCCACCAGTGGTCGGAAAAACACTGAAGCTTTCTTT; cdr3_aa: CATSGRKNTEAFF
clone_size: -; v_call: TRBV14; d_call: -; j_call: TRBJ1-5; cdr3_nt: TGTGCCAGCAGCCAAGCCCCTGGTCAGCCCCAGCATTTT; cdr3_aa: CASSQAPGQPQHF
clone_size: -; v_call: TRBV21-1; d_call: -; j_call: TRBJ1-5; cdr3_nt: TGTGCCAGGACAGGGGGCGATCAGCCCCAGCATTTT; cdr3_aa: CARTGGDQPQHF
clone_size: -; v_call: TRBV4-3; d_call: -; j_call: TRBJ1-5; cdr3_nt: TGCGCCAGCAGCCAAGACAGCTTAGCGGGGAATCAGCCCCAGCATTTT; cdr3_aa: CASSQDSLAGNQPQHF
clone_size: -; v_call: TRBV1; d_call: -; j_call: TRBJ1-5; cdr3_nt: TGCACCAGCAGCCGCCAGGGACAGGGGGCTCTCTGCAATCAGCCCCAGCATTTT; cdr3_aa: CTSSRQGQGALCNQPQHF
clone_size: -; v_call: TRBV28; d_call: -; j_call: TRBJ2-7; cdr3_nt: TGTGCCAGCAGTTTAGGGTTCTTAGGTTACGAGCAGTACTTC; cdr3_aa: CASSLGFLGYEQYF
clone_size: -; v_call: TRBV28; d_call: TRBD1; j_call: TRBJ1-5; cdr3_nt: TGTGCCAGCAGTTCTCCTCTCCGGGACAGCCGATTTAGCAATCAGCCCCAGCATTTT; cdr3_aa: CASSSPLRDSRFSNQPQHF